This T cell receptor (beta chain) stems from a study of metastatic and nonmetastatic thyroid tumors. MiXCR reprocessed the PCR reads for TCRdb. The sample holds tens of thousands of clones, roughly a sixth seen once. Germline CDR1 is KGHSH and CDR2 is LQKENI. The V and J ends lost 1 base and 8 bases respectively, with 20 bases between them. CDR3 size: 16 residues. This clone occurred many times. All patients were untreated before thyroid surgery. Sequencing input: tumor tissue. V and J are TRBV18 and TRBJ1-2; TRBD1 might be the D (6 bases). This TCR came from a female donor with papillary thyroid cancer or a benign thyroid nodule (not recorded which). Some clones in this sample may be carry-over from other donors' samples. The DNA for the CDR3 is TGTGCCAGCTCACCACTTGGGGCGTCGGGGGCGCGAGGCTACACCTTC. Protein product: CASSPLGASGARGYTF.